The 11 T cell receptor beta chains in this list originate from one sample, sequenced in a study of blood T cell repertoires in COVID-19. The repertoire was sequenced with immunoSEQ multiplex PCR; TCRdb's copy has only in-frame clones and lacks some. The data show 250,000 to 350,000 clones, about 85% seen once. Sequencing used peripheral blood. These receptor sequences come from a human donor with COVID-19, enrolled during active disease. The donor label of this sample is uncertain.

V and J are TRBV4-2 and TRBJ2-7, with TRBD1 matching 7 bases. The CDR3 is 14 residues long. CDR1 is LGHNA and CDR2 is YNFKEQ in the germline V gene. V was clipped by 3 bases and J by 6 bases; unmatched bases: 8. The chain's CDR3 is CASSQGDSRFEQYF. The CDR3 bases are TGTGCCAGCAGCCAGGGGGACAGTCGCTTCGAGCAGTACTTC.

This clone has more than one count but fewer than ten. The chain recombines TRBV7-8 with TRBJ1-2; D not resolved. Germline loops: CDR1 SGHVS, CDR2 FQNEAQ. The CDR3 totals 16 residues. The ends were cut back, 4 bases at V and 0 bases at J, with 15 bases in the middle. As DNA, the CDR3 is TGTGCCAGCAGCTCCCAATATTACTCTACTAACTATGGCTACACCTTC. It translates to CASSSQYYSTNYGYTF. Full variable domain (outside the CDR3, taken from reference TRBV7-8 and TRBJ1-2): GAGVSQSPRYKVAKRGQDVALRCDPISGHVSLFWYQQALGQGPEFLTYFQNEAQLDKSGLPSDRFFAERPEGSVSTLKIQRTQQEDSAVYLCASSSQYYSTNYGYTFGSGTRLTVV.

The chain recombines TRBV7-3 with TRBJ1-3, with unresolved D. The CDR3 loop spans 15 amino acids. Trimming stripped 0 bases from V and 0 bases from J, with 6 bases between. Germline V gene lookup returns CDR1 SGHTA and CDR2 FQGTGA. CDR3 region: CASSLTASSGNTIYF. The CDR3, as DNA: TGTGCCAGCAGCTTAACAGCAAGCTCTGGAAACACCATATATTTT.

The chain links TRBV30 to TRBJ2-7; 8 bases map to TRBD1. The CDR3 is made up of 13 amino acids. V dropped 2 bases and J dropped 5; count of bases not matched to a gene: 5. Germline loops: CDR1 GTSNPN, CDR2 SVGIG (reference sequence). CDR3 DNA: TGTGCCTGGAGTCTAAGGACAGGGAACGAGCAGTACTTC. It encodes CAWSLRTGNEQYF.

The rearrangement links TRBV2 to TRBJ1-1; tentative D call: TRBD1 (6 bases). Germline V gene lookup returns CDR1 SNHLY and CDR2 FYNNEI. The CDR3 spans 14 residues. V was clipped by 3 bases and J by 3 bases, with 11 bases between them. CDR3 amino acids: CASSDSDSYTEAFF. The CDR3 DNA sequence: TGTGCCAGCAGTGACTCGGACAGCTACACTGAAGCTTTCTTT.

The CDR3 region has the DNA TGTGCCAGCAGTGAGGGGCTGGGAAACACTGAAGCTTTCTTT. This gives the protein CASSEGLGNTEAFF. This chain uses TRBV25-1 with TRBJ1-1; perhaps TRBD1 as D (5 bases). CDR3 length equals 14 residues. CDR1 is MGHDK and CDR2 is SYGVNS in the germline V gene. V dropped 3 bases and J dropped 2 bases, with 10 bases sitting between them.

J is TRBJ1-1 and V is TRBV27; possibly TRBD1 for D (6 bases). The CDR3 runs to 16 residues. The germline CDR1 and CDR2 sequences are MNHEY and SMNVEV (reference sequence). V was trimmed by 3 bases and J by 3 bases, leaving 17 bases between them. CDR3: CASSFNREAQDTEAFF. The CDR3 DNA reads TGTGCCAGCAGTTTTAACAGGGAAGCGCAAGACACTGAAGCTTTCTTT.

The rearrangement uses TRBV5-5 and TRBJ1-5, with TRBD1 matching over 7 bases. The trim removed 1 base at V and 5 bases at J, leaving 6 bases unmatched. CDR1 SGHKS and CDR2 YYEKEE come from the germline V gene (reference sequence). This CDR3 is 15 amino acids long. As DNA, the CDR3 is TGTGCCAGCAGCTTGACAGGGGAGGCGCATCAGCCCCAGCATTTT. Protein product: CASSLTGEAHQPQHF.

CDR3 nucleotide sequence: TGTGCCAGCAGCTTAATACTAGCGGGAGAGACCGGGGAGCTGTTTTTT. This translates into CASSLILAGETGELFF. This sequence joins TRBV7-2 and TRBJ2-2; TRBD2 agrees at 11 bases. This CDR3 has 16 residues. Losses at the gene ends were 2 bases for V and 5 bases for J; bases not matched to a gene: 4. Germline lookup yields CDR1 SGHTA and CDR2 FQGNSA.

The chain links TRBV18 to TRBJ1-2; 7 bases are shared with TRBD1. This CDR3 spans 14 amino acids. Germline trimming cut 2 bases from V and 6 bases from J; bases unmatched to any gene: 6. CDR1 KGHSH and CDR2 LQKENI come from the germline V gene. In nucleotides, the CDR3 is TGTGCCAGCTCACCAAGACAGGGTGAGGATGGCTACACCTTC. Translating it yields CASSPRQGEDGYTF.

The chain employs TRBV12-3 or TRBV12-4 and TRBJ2-7; the match to TRBD2 covers 7 bases. V shed 4 bases, J shed 6 bases, and the junction held 6 bases outside the gene matches. The CDR3 is 13 residues long. CDR3 sequence: CASSWGGEGEQYF. CDR3 nucleotides: TGTGCCAGCAGTTGGGGGGGAGAGGGCGAGCAGTACTTC.